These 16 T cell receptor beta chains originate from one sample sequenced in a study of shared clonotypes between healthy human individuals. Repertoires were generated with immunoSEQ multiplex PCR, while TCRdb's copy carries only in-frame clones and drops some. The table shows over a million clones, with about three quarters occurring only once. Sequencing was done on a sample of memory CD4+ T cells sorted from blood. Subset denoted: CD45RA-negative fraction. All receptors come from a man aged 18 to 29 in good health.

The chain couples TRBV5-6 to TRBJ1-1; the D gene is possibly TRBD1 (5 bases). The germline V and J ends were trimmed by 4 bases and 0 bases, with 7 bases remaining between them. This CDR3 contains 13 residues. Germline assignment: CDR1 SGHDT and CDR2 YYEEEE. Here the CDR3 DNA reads TGTGCCAGCAGCGGCAGGGTGAACACTGAAGCTTTCTTT. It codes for CASSGRVNTEAFF.

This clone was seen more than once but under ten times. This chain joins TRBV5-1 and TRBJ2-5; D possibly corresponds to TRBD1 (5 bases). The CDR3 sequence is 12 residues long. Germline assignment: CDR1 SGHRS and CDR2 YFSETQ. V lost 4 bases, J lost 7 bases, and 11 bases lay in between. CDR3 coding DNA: TGCGCCAGCAGCATGGACACGAGGACCCAGTACTTC. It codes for CASSMDTRTQYF.

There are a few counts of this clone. The CDR3: CAWIYSGATYNEQFF. DNA of the CDR3: TGTGCCTGGATCTATAGCGGGGCCACCTACAATGAGCAGTTCTTC. V is TRBV30 and J is TRBJ2-1, with 8 bases identical to TRBD2. V was clipped by 4 bases and J by 2 bases; unmatched bases: 7. CDR3 length: 15 residues. The V gene's germline CDR1 is GTSNPN and CDR2 SVGIG (reference sequence).

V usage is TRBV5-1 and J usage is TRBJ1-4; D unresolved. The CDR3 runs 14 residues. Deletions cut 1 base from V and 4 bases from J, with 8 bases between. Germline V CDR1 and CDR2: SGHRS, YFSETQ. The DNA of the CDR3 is TGCGCCAGCAGCTTGCGATCTTTTAATGAAAAACTGTTTTTT. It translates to CASSLRSFNEKLFF.

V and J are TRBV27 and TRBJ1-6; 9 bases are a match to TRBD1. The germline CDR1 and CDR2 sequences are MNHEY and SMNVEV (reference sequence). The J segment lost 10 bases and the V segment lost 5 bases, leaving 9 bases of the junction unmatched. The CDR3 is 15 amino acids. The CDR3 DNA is TGTGCCAGCAGTCCGGGACAGGGAGTCGGGTCACCCCTCCACTTT. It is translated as CASSPGQGVGSPLHF.

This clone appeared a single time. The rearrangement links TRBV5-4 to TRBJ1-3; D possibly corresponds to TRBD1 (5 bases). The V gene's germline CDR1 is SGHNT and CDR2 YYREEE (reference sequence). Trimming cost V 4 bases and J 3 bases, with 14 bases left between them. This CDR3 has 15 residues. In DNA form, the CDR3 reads TGTGCCAGCAGCCTGTCCAGGGACTATGGAAACACCATATATTTT. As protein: CASSLSRDYGNTIYF.

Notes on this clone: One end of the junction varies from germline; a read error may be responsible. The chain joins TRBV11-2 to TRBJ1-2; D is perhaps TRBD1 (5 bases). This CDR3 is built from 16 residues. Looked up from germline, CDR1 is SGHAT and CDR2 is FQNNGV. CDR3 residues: CASTLEPTVTVDGYTF. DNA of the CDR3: TGTGCCAGCACCTTAGAGCCGACAGTCACAGTGGATGGCTACACCTTC.

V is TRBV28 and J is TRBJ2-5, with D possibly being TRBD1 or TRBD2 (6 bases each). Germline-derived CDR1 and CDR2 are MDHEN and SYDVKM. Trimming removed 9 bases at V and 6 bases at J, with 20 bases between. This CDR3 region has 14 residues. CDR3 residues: CASYERGAGKTQYF. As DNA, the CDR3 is TGTGCCAGTTATGAGAGGGGGGCTGGAAAGACCCAGTACTTC.

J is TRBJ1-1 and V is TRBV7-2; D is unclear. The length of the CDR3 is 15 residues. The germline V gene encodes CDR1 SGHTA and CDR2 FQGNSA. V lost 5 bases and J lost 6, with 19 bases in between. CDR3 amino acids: CASSNYGSEGAEAFF. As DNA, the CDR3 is TGTGCCAGCAGCAATTATGGGAGCGAAGGTGCTGAAGCTTTCTTT.

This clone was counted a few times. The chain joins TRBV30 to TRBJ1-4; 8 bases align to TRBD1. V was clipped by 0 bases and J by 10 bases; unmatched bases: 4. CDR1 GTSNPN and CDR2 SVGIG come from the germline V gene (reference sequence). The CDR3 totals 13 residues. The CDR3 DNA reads TGTGCCTGGAGTGTACAGGGGGTTGGAAAACTGTTTTTT. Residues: CAWSVQGVGKLFF. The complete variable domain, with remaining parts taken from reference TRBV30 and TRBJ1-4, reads SQTIHQWPATLVQPVGSPLSLECTVEGTSNPNLYWYRQAAGRGLQLLFYSVGIGQISSEVPQNLSASRPQDRQFILSSKKLLLSDSGFYLCAWSVQGVGKLFFGSGTQLSVL.

CDR3 DNA sequence: TGTGCCTCTGGGGGTGGACAGCTGGAGGAGCAGTACTTC. Its protein is CASGGGQLEEQYF. The chain joins TRBV11-2 to TRBJ2-7; weak D call: TRBD1 (6 bases). The CDR3 has 13 amino acids. Per germline, CDR1 SGHAT and CDR2 FQNNGV. Trimming stripped 11 bases from V and 7 bases from J, with 21 bases between.

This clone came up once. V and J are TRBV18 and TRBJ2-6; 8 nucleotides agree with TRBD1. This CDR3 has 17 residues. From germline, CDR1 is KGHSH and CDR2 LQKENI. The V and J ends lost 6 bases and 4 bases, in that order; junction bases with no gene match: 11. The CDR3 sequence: CASSADVTGAGANVLTF. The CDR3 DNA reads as TGTGCCAGCTCCGCCGACGTGACAGGGGCCGGGGCCAACGTCCTGACTTTC.

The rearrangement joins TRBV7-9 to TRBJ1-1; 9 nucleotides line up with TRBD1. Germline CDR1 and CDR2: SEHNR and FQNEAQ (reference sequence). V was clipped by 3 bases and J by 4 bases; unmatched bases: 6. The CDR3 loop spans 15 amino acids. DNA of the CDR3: TGTGCCAGCAGCTTGTTTGGGACAGGGATCACTGAAGCTTTCTTT. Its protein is CASSLFGTGITEAFF. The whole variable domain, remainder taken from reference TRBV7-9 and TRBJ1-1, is DTGVSQNPRHKITKRGQNVTFRCDPISEHNRLYWYRQTLGQGPEFLTYFQNEAQLEKSRLLSDRFSAERPKGSFSTLEIQRTEQGDSAMYLCASSLFGTGITEAFFGQGTRLTVV.

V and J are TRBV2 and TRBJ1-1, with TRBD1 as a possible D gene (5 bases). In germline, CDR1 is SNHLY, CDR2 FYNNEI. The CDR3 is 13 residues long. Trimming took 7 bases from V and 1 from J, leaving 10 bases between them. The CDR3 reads CASTAGGNTEAFF. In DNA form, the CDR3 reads TGTGCCAGCACCGCGGGGGGGAACACTGAAGCTTTCTTT.

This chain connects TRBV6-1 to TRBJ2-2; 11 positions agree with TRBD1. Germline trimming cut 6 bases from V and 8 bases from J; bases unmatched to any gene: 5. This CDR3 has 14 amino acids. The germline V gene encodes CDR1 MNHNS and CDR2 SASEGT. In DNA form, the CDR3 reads TGTGCCAGCAGGGAGGACAGGGGGCGTGGGGAGCTGTTTTTT. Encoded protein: CASREDRGRGELFF.

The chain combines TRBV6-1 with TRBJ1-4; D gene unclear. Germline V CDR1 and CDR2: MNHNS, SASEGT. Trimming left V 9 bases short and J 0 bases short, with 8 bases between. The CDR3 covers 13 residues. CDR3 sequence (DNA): TGTGCCAGTCCGAACCCAACTAATGAAAAACTGTTTTTT. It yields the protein CASPNPTNEKLFF.